Listed here are 17 T cell receptor beta chains from one sample, sequenced in a study of human versus mouse CDR3 diversity and MHC coevolution. Some clones are missing from TCRdb's copy, which holds only in-frame ones; the method was immunoSEQ multiplex PCR. In the table there are about 83,000 clones, 92% of which are singletons. Material for sequencing was naive CD4+ T cells from blood. Subset in this sample: CD45RO-negative CD62L-positive naive CD4 T cells. These TCRs come from a person aged 25 to 75 in good health.

This clone appeared once. The J gene is TRBJ1-3, the V gene TRBV20-1; 7 bases fit TRBD1. The CDR3 extends over 11 amino acids. Trimming cost V 3 bases and J 14 bases; bases outside gene matches: 7. Germline-derived CDR1 and CDR2 are DFQATT and SNEGSKA (reference sequence). CDR3 coding DNA: TGCAGTGCTAGTGACAGGGATACCGTATATTTT. Protein: CSASDRDTVYF.

With regard to this clone: The germline gene is not matched at one end of the junction; a read error may be the cause. V is TRBV4-1 and J is TRBJ2-5; D uncertain. Germline V gene sequence: CDR1 MGHRA, CDR2 YSYEKL. This CDR3 region has 13 residues. The CDR3 is CASSQVSQETQYF. CDR3 DNA: TGCGCCAGCAGTCAAGTCAGCCAAGAGACCCAGTACTTC.

The chain has TRBV6-1 and TRBJ2-3; a weak D match, TRBD1 (5 bases). Germline V gene lookup returns CDR1 MNHNS and CDR2 SASEGT. Trimming pared 5 bases from V and 6 bases from J, leaving 15 bases between. CDR3 size: 14 residues. CDR3 DNA sequence: TGTGCCAGCAGTTTCCGGACAAGTTTCGATACGCAGTATTTT. Amino acid sequence: CASSFRTSFDTQYF.

This chain connects TRBV6-5 to TRBJ2-7; TRBD1 agrees at 10 bases. Trimming at V came to 6 bases and at J to 1 base, leaving 6 bases not matched to a gene. Germline V gene sequence: CDR1 MNHEY, CDR2 SVGAGI. The CDR3 length is 15 residues. The CDR3 DNA follows: TGTGCCAGCAGAAGACAGGGGGCACAGTCCTACGAGCAGTACTTC. Its translation is CASRRQGAQSYEQYF.

This chain links TRBV19 with TRBJ1-3, with a tentative D call TRBD1 (6 bases). CDR3 length equals 15 residues. V was pared by 5 bases and J by 1 base, with 12 bases between. Per germline, CDR1 LNHDA and CDR2 SQIVND (reference sequence). CDR3 protein: CASSALQGSGNTIYF. In DNA, the CDR3 is TGTGCCAGTAGTGCCCTACAGGGATCTGGAAACACCATATATTTT.

V and J are TRBV13 and TRBJ2-7, with 12 bases matching TRBD2. CDR3 length: 18 residues. Germline-derived CDR1 and CDR2 are PRHDT and FYEKMQ (reference sequence). J gave up 0 bases and V 4 bases, and 10 bases lay outside the gene matches. As DNA, the CDR3 is TGTGCCAGCAGCTCCAGACTAGCGGGAGTCGGGAGCTCCTACGAGCAGTACTTC. Protein sequence: CASSSRLAGVGSSYEQYF.

The chain carries TRBV7-2 and TRBJ2-1; 11 bases line up with TRBD2. The CDR3 contains 15 residues. CDR1 and CDR2 (germline): SGHTA, FQGNSA. Unmatched junction bases numbered 6, after V lost 7 bases and J lost 4 bases. The CDR3 region is CASTGLAGVYNEQFF. CDR3 nucleotide sequence: TGTGCCAGCACCGGACTAGCGGGCGTGTACAATGAGCAGTTCTTC.

In this sample, this clone turned up once. The rearrangement joins TRBV29-1 to TRBJ1-2, with no clear D. Trimming pared 5 bases from V and 3 bases from J, leaving 7 bases between. CDR1 is SQVTM, CDR2 ANQGSEA, per germline. The CDR3 loop spans 11 amino acids. CDR3 sequence reads: CSVLSDYGYTF. The DNA for the CDR3 is TGCAGCGTTTTGTCAGACTATGGCTACACCTTC. The full variable domain, in which reference TRBV29-1 and TRBJ1-2 provide the parts outside the CDR3, is SAVISQKPSRDICQRGTSLTIQCQVDSQVTMMFWYRQQPGQSLTLIATANQGSEATYESGFVIDKFPISRPNLTFSTLTVSNMSPEDSSIYLCSVLSDYGYTFGSGTRLTVV.

This clone has only a few counts. The rearrangement joins TRBV28 to TRBJ1-5; 7 bases align to TRBD1. Per germline, CDR1 MDHEN and CDR2 SYDVKM. The CDR3 spans 16 residues. The V and J ends lost 6 bases and 2 bases, in that order; junction bases with no gene match: 10. The CDR3 sequence: CASSGQGGQGNQPQHF. CDR3 nucleotide sequence: TGTGCCAGCAGCGGTCAAGGGGGCCAGGGCAATCAGCCCCAGCATTTT.

The chain couples TRBV6-4 to TRBJ2-7; D unresolved. Trimming shortened V by 4 bases and J by 5 bases, and 12 bases separated the two germline ends. Germline CDR1 reads MRHNA; CDR2 reads SNTAGT. CDR3 length equals 13 residues. CDR3 sequence (DNA): TGTGCCAGCAGTGGGTGGAGCACCCACGAGCAGTACTTC. The encoded protein is CASSGWSTHEQYF.

This chain connects TRBV6-5 to TRBJ2-1; 7 bases align to TRBD1. CDR1 MNHEY and CDR2 SVGAGI come from the germline V gene. Losses at the gene ends were 5 bases for V and 8 bases for J; bases not matched to a gene: 6. The CDR3 has 13 amino acids. For the CDR3, the DNA is TGTGCCAGCAGTCCCCGACAGGGCCATGAGCAGTTCTTC. This gives the protein CASSPRQGHEQFF.

This chain uses TRBV6-5 with TRBJ2-2; a possible D gene is TRBD2 (6 bases). In germline, CDR1 is MNHEY, CDR2 SVGAGI. V was cut by 1 base and J by 6 bases, with 15 bases left in between. This CDR3 contains 16 residues. The CDR3 here is CASSYLSGSRAGELFF. DNA for the CDR3: TGTGCCAGCAGTTACTTGAGCGGGTCCCGGGCCGGGGAGCTGTTTTTT.

The CDR3 reads CASSQAGNRGSLSGNTIYF. Here the CDR3 DNA reads TGCGCCAGCAGCCAAGCCGGGAACAGGGGGAGTCTCTCTGGAAACACCATATATTTT. The rearrangement uses TRBV4-1 and TRBJ1-3; 8 nucleotides agree with TRBD1. This CDR3 region has 19 residues. Germline assignment: CDR1 MGHRA and CDR2 YSYEKL. Losses at the gene ends were 1 base for V and 0 bases for J; bases not matched to a gene: 11.

The chain has TRBV11-2 and TRBJ1-3; TRBD1 agrees at 9 bases. V trimming: 5 bases; J trimming: 1 base; junction bases outside the gene matches: 3. Germline CDR1 is SGHAT and CDR2 is FQNNGV. CDR3 length equals 15 residues. CDR3 loop: CASSQQGASGNTIYF. The CDR3 DNA follows: TGTGCCAGCAGCCAACAGGGGGCATCTGGAAACACCATATATTTT.

This sequence joins TRBV29-1 and TRBJ2-7; perhaps TRBD1 as D (6 bases). CDR3 length equals 12 residues. Trimming removed 4 bases at V and 7 bases at J, with 14 bases between. Germline-derived CDR1 and CDR2 are SQVTM and ANQGSEA. The CDR3 is CSVAGHNIEQYF. CDR3 bases: TGCAGCGTTGCGGGACACAACATAGAGCAGTACTTC.

This rearrangement joins TRBV10-3 to TRBJ1-1; D is ambiguous. Trimming left V 4 bases short and J 1 base short, with 10 bases between. CDR1 ENHRY and CDR2 SYGVKD come from the germline V gene. The CDR3 sequence is 14 residues long. The chain's CDR3 is CAISGKGRNTEAFF. In DNA form, the CDR3 reads TGTGCCATCAGTGGGAAAGGGAGGAACACTGAAGCTTTCTTT.

The rearrangement joins TRBV6-5 to TRBJ1-4; 7 positions agree with TRBD1. CDR3 length equals 16 residues. The V segment lost 3 bases and the J segment 1 base; nucleotides outside the gene matches: 5. Germline V gene lookup returns CDR1 MNHEY and CDR2 SVGAGI. The CDR3 spells CASSYGGGETNEKLFF. The CDR3, as DNA: TGTGCCAGCAGTTATGGAGGGGGCGAAACTAATGAAAAACTGTTTTTT.